This T cell receptor (beta chain) was sequenced during a study of response to subunit inactivated influenza vaccine. Findings of the study overall: Each seasonal flu vaccination may recruit only limited new T cells, authors suggested.

As to this clonotype: Its matching antigen is unknown.

V shed 8 bases and J 8 bases; nucleotides not matched to a gene: 10. The CDR3 extends over 14 amino acids. Germline-derived CDR1 and CDR2 are MNHNS and SASEGT. One entry per CDR3 protein results from TCRdb running MiXCR on the RT-PCR reads. Of about 520,000 distinct CDR3 sequences listed, roughly 7.9% are singletons. The sequences come from PBMCs from blood, collected roughly 24 months after vaccination. This chain uses TRBV6-1 with TRBJ2-3; 10 nucleotides match TRBD1. The receptor comes from a man between 50 and 75 years old who received an inactivated influenza vaccine. The CDR3, as DNA: TGTGCCAGCCAGTCCGGGACAGGGGTCTCTACGCAGTATTTT. Amino acids: CASQSGTGVSTQYF.